This TCR beta chain was retrieved from a study of blood T cells in healthy people across ages. CDR3 size: 15 residues. Per the germline V gene, CDR1 is SGHRS and CDR2 is YFSETQ. V was pared by 4 bases and J by 5 bases, with 19 bases between. Combining a sample-barcoded 5' primer with a J-beta primer mix, a second PCR ran for 7 to 11 cycles. TCRdb re-derived calls from the 5' RACE reads in MiXCR, one entry per CDR3 protein. The table records 700,000 to 900,000 distinct CDR3 sequences, 25% to 30% of them present only once. Another study also made use of these data, one on T cells of mothers and their children. Per that study: Related pairs of mothers and children showed slightly higher, non-significant overlap versus unrelated pairs. T cell clones that were persistent and microchimeric went undetected.

The sample comprised blood. V is TRBV5-1 and J is TRBJ2-7, with D unclear. This TCR came from a boy between 10 and 17 years old in good health. CDR3 bases: TGCGCCAGCAGCGGATCAAGGAACGCGAGGCACGAGCAGTACTTC. As protein: CASSGSRNARHEQYF.